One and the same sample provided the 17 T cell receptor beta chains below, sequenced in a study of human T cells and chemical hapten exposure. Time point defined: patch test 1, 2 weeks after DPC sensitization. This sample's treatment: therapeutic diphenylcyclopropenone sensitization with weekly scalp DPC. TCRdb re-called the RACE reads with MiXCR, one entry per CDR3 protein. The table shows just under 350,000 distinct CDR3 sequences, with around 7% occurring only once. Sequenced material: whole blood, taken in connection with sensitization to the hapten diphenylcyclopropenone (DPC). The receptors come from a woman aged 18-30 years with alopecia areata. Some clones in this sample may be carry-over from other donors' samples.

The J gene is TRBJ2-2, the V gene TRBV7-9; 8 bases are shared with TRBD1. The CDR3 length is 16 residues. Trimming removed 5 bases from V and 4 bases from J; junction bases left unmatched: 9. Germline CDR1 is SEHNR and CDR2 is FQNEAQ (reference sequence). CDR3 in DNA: TGTGCCAGCAGCCGGGGACAGGTGGAGGGCACCGGGGAGCTGTTTTTT. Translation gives CASSRGQVEGTGELFF.

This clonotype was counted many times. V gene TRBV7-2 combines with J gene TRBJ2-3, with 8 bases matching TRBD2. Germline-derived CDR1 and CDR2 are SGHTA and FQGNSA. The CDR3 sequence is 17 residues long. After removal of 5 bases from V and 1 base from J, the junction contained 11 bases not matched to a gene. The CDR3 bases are TGTGCCAGCAGCAAGGCGGGGGGCACTCAGGGCACAGATACGCAGTATTTT. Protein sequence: CASSKAGGTQGTDTQYF.

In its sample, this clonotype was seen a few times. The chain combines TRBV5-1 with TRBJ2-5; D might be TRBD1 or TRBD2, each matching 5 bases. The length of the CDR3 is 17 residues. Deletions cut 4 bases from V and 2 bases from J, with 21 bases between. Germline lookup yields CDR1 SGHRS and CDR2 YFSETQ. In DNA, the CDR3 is TGCGCCAGCAGCCTAGATGACAGTCCCGGGAATCAAGAGACCCAGTACTTC. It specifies CASSLDDSPGNQETQYF.

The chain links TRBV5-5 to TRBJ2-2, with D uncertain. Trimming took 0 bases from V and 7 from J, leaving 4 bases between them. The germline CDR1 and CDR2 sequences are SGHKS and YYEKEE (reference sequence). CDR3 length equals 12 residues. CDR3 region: CASSLANGELFF. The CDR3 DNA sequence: TGTGCCAGCAGCTTGGCCAACGGGGAGCTGTTTTTT.

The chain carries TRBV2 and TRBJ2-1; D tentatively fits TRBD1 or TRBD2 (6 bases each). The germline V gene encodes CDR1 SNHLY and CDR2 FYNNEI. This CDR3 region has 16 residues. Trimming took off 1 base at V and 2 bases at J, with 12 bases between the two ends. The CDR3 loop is CASSEDGGPPYNEQFF. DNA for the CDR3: TGTGCCAGCAGTGAAGACGGGGGCCCCCCCTACAATGAGCAGTTCTTC.

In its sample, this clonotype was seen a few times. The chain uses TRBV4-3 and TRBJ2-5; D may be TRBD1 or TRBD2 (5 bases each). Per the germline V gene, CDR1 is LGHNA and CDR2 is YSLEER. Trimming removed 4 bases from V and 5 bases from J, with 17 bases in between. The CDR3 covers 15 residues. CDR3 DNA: TGCGCCAGCAGCCGACTTACAGGCGGCGGGGAGACCCAGTACTTC. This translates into CASSRLTGGGETQYF.

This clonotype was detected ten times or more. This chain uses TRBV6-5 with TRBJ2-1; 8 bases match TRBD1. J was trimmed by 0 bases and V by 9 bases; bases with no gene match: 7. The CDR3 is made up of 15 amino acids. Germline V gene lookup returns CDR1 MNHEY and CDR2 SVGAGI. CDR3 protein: CASGTGGSSYNEQFF. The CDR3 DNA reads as TGTGCCAGTGGAACAGGGGGAAGCTCCTACAATGAGCAGTTCTTC.

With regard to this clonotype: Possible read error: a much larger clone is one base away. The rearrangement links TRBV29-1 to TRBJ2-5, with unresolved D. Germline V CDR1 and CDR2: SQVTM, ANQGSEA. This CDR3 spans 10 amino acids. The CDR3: CSVEQETLYF. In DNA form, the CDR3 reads TGCAGCGTAGAGCAAGAGACCCTGTACTTC.

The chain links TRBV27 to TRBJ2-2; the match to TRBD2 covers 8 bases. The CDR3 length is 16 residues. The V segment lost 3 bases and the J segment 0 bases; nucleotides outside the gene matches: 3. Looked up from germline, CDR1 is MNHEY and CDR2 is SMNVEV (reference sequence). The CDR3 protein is CASSLERGTNTGELFF. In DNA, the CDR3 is TGTGCCAGCAGTTTGGAGCGGGGGACGAACACCGGGGAGCTGTTTTTT.

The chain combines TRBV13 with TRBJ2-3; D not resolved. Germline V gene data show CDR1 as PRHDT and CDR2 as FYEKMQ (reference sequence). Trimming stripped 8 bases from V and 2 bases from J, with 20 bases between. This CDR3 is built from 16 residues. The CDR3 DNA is TGTGCCAGCGGGGAACATACAAGTTCTGACACAGATACGCAGTATTTT. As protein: CASGEHTSSDTDTQYF.

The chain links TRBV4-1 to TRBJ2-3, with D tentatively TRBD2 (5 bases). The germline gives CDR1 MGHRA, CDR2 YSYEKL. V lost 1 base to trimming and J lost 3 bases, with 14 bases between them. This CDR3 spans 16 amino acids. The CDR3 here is CASSQVRDLNTDTQYF. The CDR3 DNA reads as TGCGCCAGCAGCCAAGTCCGGGATTTAAATACAGATACGCAGTATTTT.

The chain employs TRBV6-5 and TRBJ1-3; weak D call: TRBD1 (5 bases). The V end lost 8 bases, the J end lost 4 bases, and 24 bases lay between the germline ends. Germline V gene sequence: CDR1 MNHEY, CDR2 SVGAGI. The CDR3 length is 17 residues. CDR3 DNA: TGTGCCAGCCAGACCAGGGCTGGGTTTAAGGCAGGAAACACCATATATTTT. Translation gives CASQTRAGFKAGNTIYF.

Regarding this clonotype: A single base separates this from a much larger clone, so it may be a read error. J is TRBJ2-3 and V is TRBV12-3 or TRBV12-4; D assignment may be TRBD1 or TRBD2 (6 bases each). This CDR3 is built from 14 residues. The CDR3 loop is CAGSFGGLTDTQYF. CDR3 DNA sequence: TGTGCCGGCAGTTTCGGGGGCCTAACAGATACGCAGTATTTT.

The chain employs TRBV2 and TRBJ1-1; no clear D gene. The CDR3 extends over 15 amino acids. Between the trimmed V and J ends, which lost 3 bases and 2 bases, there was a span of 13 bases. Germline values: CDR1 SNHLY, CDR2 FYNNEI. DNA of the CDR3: TGTGCCAGCAGTGATTCGTTAACGGGAAACACTGAAGCTTTCTTT. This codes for CASSDSLTGNTEAFF.

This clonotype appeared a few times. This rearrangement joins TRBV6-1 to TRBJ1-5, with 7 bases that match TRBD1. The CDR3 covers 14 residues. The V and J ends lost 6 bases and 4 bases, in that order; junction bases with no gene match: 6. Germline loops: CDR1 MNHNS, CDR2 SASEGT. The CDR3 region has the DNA TGTGCCAGCAGACCCCGGGACAGTAATCAGCCCCAGCATTTT. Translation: CASRPRDSNQPQHF.

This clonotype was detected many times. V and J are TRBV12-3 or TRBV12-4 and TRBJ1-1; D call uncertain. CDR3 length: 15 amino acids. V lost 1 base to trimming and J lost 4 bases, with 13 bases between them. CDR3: CASSLVPGGRTEAFF. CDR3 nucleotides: TGTGCCAGCAGTTTAGTTCCTGGAGGACGCACTGAAGCTTTCTTT.

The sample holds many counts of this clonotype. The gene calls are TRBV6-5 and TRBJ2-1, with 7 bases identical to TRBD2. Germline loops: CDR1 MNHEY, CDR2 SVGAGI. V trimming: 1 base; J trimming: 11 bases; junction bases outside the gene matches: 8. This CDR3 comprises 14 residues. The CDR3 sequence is CASSYLGSGAKQFF. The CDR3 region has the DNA TGTGCCAGCAGTTACTTAGGGAGCGGGGCAAAGCAGTTCTTC.